This TCR beta chain was captured in a study of T cells in Graves' hyperthyroidism and ophthalmopathy. RNA transcripts provided the source from which TCR beta CDR3 regions were amplified. First-round RT-PCR of the TCR CDR3 relied on the HTBI primer set. One entry per CDR3 protein, called by TCRdb with MiXCR from the multiplex PCR reads. The sample contains about 590,000 distinct CDR3 sequences, more than 15% of which appear only once. Study outcomes and limitations: From stable hyperthyroidism, ophthalmopathy was separated by a 13 V-J model.

Clinical symptoms, serum thyroxine, TRAb, thyroid ultrasound and orbital computed tomography established diagnosis. Each 10 ml fresh peripheral blood draw supplied the PBMCs. This clonotype was seen at least ten times. Antigen: not known. The clonotype comes from a woman in her twenties or thirties with Graves' hyperthyroidism. The sequenced sample was blood.

CDR3 amino acids: CASSLETGSYEQYF. Here the CDR3 DNA reads TGTGCCAGCAGCTTAGAGACAGGCTCCTACGAGCAGTACTTC. This rearrangement joins TRBV7-6 to TRBJ2-7; D might be TRBD1 (6 bases). The V end lost 1 base, the J end lost 0 bases, and 7 bases lay between the germline ends. Germline V gene data show CDR1 as SGHVS and CDR2 as FNYEAQ. The CDR3 is made up of 14 amino acids.